The rows below give T cell receptor beta chains drawn from one sample of a study of blood T cell repertoires in COVID-19. TCRdb's table, derived via immunoSEQ multiplex PCR, lists solely in-frame clones and lacks some. Among 150,000 to 200,000 clones listed, roughly 84% were seen once. Sequenced input: peripheral blood. The receptors stem from a woman aged 70-85 years with COVID-19, enrolled during active disease. The CDR3 runs from the conserved cysteine through the conserved F or W. The D gene is left open where the match is weak. A row's size may be missing; if present it is once, few, many or a size class.

clone_size: once; j_call: TRBJ2-7; d_call: -; v_call: TRBV7-2; cdr3_nt: TGTGCCATCCGAGGCGGTCACAACGAGCAGTACTTC; cdr3_aa: CAIRGGHNEQYF
clone_size: -; j_call: TRBJ1-1; d_call: -; v_call: TRBV4-1; cdr3_nt: TGCGCCAGCAGCCATCTCCCGACCATCCTGAGCCTCGGGGGAACTGAAGCTTTCTTT; cdr3_aa: CASSHLPTILSLGGTEAFF
clone_size: few; j_call: TRBJ1-5; d_call: -; v_call: TRBV7-8; cdr3_nt: TGTGCCAGCAGCTTAGGGGGCAAACAGCCCCAGCATTTT; cdr3_aa: CASSLGGKQPQHF
clone_size: -; j_call: TRBJ1-2; d_call: -; v_call: TRBV11-2; cdr3_nt: TGTGCCAGCAGCTTAGATCCGGGATTTTCCTATGGCTACACCTTC; cdr3_aa: CASSLDPGFSYGYTF
clone_size: -; j_call: TRBJ1-2; d_call: -; v_call: TRBV7-2; cdr3_nt: TGTGCCAGCAGCTTAGCACACAGGGAGGGTCATGGCTACACCTTC; cdr3_aa: CASSLAHREGHGYTF
clone_size: once; j_call: TRBJ1-1; d_call: TRBD1; v_call: TRBV5-5; cdr3_nt: TGTGCCAGCAGCTTAGGGACAGGAGGGAGCACTGAAGCTTTCTTT; cdr3_aa: CASSLGTGGSTEAFF
clone_size: once; j_call: TRBJ1-5; d_call: TRBD1; v_call: TRBV9; cdr3_nt: TGTGCCAGCACCCCGGGACAGGGGGGACGGAATCAGCCCCAGCATTTT; cdr3_aa: CASTPGQGGRNQPQHF
clone_size: -; j_call: TRBJ2-1; d_call: -; v_call: TRBV7-2; cdr3_nt: TGTGCCAGCAGCTTAGCCTACGGGGTGAATGAGCAGTTCTTC; cdr3_aa: CASSLAYGVNEQFF
clone_size: once; j_call: TRBJ1-1; d_call: -; v_call: TRBV5-1; cdr3_nt: TGCGCCAGCAGCTTGGAAATTTGGATCGGGAGTCCGTACACTGAAGCTTTCTTT; cdr3_aa: CASSLEIWIGSPYTEAFF
clone_size: once; j_call: TRBJ2-1; d_call: TRBD2; v_call: TRBV27; cdr3_nt: TGTGCCAGCAGAAAACTAGCGCCGAGCTCCTACAATGAGCAGTTCTTC; cdr3_aa: CASRKLAPSSYNEQFF
clone_size: -; j_call: TRBJ1-5; d_call: -; v_call: TRBV24-1; cdr3_nt: TGTGCCACCAGTGAAGCGGGGTTGCAGCCCCAGCATTTT; cdr3_aa: CATSEAGLQPQHF
clone_size: -; j_call: TRBJ1-2; d_call: -; v_call: TRBV10-3; cdr3_nt: TGTGCCATCAGTACAGGCAACTATGGCTACACCTTC; cdr3_aa: CAISTGNYGYTF
clone_size: -; j_call: TRBJ1-2; d_call: -; v_call: TRBV29-1; cdr3_nt: TGCAGCGTCCAGGACAGTCTTAACTATGGCTACACCTTC; cdr3_aa: CSVQDSLNYGYTF
clone_size: -; j_call: TRBJ2-7; d_call: TRBD2; v_call: TRBV2; cdr3_nt: TGTGCCAGCAGCCCGGGACTAGCGGGAGGCTCCTACGAGCAGTACTTC; cdr3_aa: CASSPGLAGGSYEQYF
clone_size: few; j_call: TRBJ1-4; d_call: TRBD1; v_call: TRBV28; cdr3_nt: TGTGCCAGCAGTCCGGGACAGGGGAGGAGGGAAAAACTGTTTTTT; cdr3_aa: CASSPGQGRREKLFF
clone_size: -; j_call: TRBJ2-1; d_call: -; v_call: TRBV4-1; cdr3_nt: TGCGCCAGCAGCCAAGAAGTAGCGGCGCGGTCCAATGAGCAGTTCTTC; cdr3_aa: CASSQEVAARSNEQFF
clone_size: once; j_call: TRBJ1-2; d_call: -; v_call: TRBV6-5; cdr3_nt: TGTGCCAGCAGTAGACTAGGAGGGGGGGCGCGTGGCTACGCCTTC; cdr3_aa: CASSRLGGGARGYAF
clone_size: -; j_call: TRBJ2-5; d_call: TRBD2; v_call: TRBV7-2; cdr3_nt: TGTGCCAGCAGCCCCCCATCTAGCGGCTGGGAGACCCAGTACTTC; cdr3_aa: CASSPPSSGWETQYF
clone_size: few; j_call: TRBJ2-2; d_call: -; v_call: TRBV3-1/TRBV3-2; cdr3_nt: TGTGCCAGCACCCTCAGGGGGGCGGCCGGGGAGCTGTTTTTT; cdr3_aa: CASTLRGAAGELFF
clone_size: -; j_call: TRBJ1-2; d_call: TRBD1; v_call: TRBV3-1/TRBV3-2; cdr3_nt: TGTGCCAGCAGCCAAGATTCAGGGGGACGGGGCTACACCTTC; cdr3_aa: CASSQDSGGRGYTF
clone_size: -; j_call: TRBJ2-1; d_call: TRBD1; v_call: TRBV5-6; cdr3_nt: TGTGCCAGCAGCTCGGACAGGGGTTGGTATGAGCAGTTCTTC; cdr3_aa: CASSSDRGWYEQFF
clone_size: -; j_call: TRBJ2-1; d_call: TRBD2; v_call: TRBV27; cdr3_nt: TGTGCCAACACACCACGGACTAGCGGGATTCGGGTGCAGTTCTTC; cdr3_aa: CANTPRTSGIRVQFF
clone_size: -; j_call: TRBJ2-3; d_call: TRBD2; v_call: TRBV18; cdr3_nt: TGTGCCAGCTCGCAAGCGGGAGGAGATACAGATACGCAGTATTTT; cdr3_aa: CASSQAGGDTDTQYF
clone_size: few; j_call: TRBJ1-3; d_call: -; v_call: TRBV18; cdr3_nt: TGTGCCAGCTCGTACCAGTCGGGACTAGGAAACACCATATATTTT; cdr3_aa: CASSYQSGLGNTIYF
clone_size: -; j_call: TRBJ1-1; d_call: -; v_call: TRBV10-3; cdr3_nt: TGTGCCATCAGTGAGCCAGGGGTTGAAGCTTTCTTT; cdr3_aa: CAISEPGVEAFF
clone_size: -; j_call: TRBJ2-1; d_call: -; v_call: TRBV27; cdr3_nt: TGTGCCAGCAGTCCACTCCCCGGGACACGAATAGGTGAGCAGTTCTTC; cdr3_aa: CASSPLPGTRIGEQFF